This entry is about one T cell receptor beta chain. Its target is unknown. The data derive from a study of cytomegalovirus exposure and HLA in healthy donors. Study at large: In an early release, HLA-typed donors contributed some 80 million unique TCR sequences.

CDR3 size: 17 residues. The germline V gene has CDR1 SNHLY and CDR2 FYNNEI. Trimming removed 8 bases at V and 8 bases at J, with 30 bases between. Study outcomes and limitations: In an earlier analysis, productive rearrangement rates for most beta V segments clustered near 87% or 30%.

In the PCR, 60 Vbeta and 13 Jbeta primers were used. Generated by immunoSEQ multiplex PCR, the TCRdb table keeps only in-frame clones and is missing some. Among around 280,000 clones listed, 85% to 90% were seen once. Sequenced sample: PBMCs. The chain uses TRBV2 and TRBJ1-2, with D tentatively TRBD1 (6 bases). The sequence was collected from a young woman in good health and CMV-seronegative. DNA for the CDR3: TGTGCCAGCTTAAGACAGGCGGACCGCCTTAATCTTGGAGGCTACACCTTC. Its translation is CASLRQADRLNLGGYTF.